Following are 16 T cell receptor beta chains from one sample sequenced in a study of T-cell reconstitution after alpha-beta-depleted transplantation in children. Unique molecular identifiers were used in preparing the TCRbeta library. Via MiXCR, TCRdb re-called the PCR reads, giving one row per CDR3 protein. The sample has about 540,000 distinct CDR3 sequences; around 18% are singletons. Specimen: PBMCs from the stem cell graft donor, collected from the stem cell graft. The receptor set was obtained from a human donor who donated a stem cell graft to a child with acute lymphoblastic leukemia.

The rearrangement uses TRBV5-1 and TRBJ2-7; 11 bases agree with TRBD2. V shed 3 bases and J 3 bases; nucleotides not matched to a gene: 11. Germline V CDR1 and CDR2: SGHRS, YFSETQ. The CDR3 loop spans 17 amino acids. CDR3 loop: CASSSPSGRSLNYEQYF. CDR3 nucleotides: TGCGCCAGCAGCTCCCCTAGCGGGAGGTCCCTCAACTACGAGCAGTACTTC. The complete variable domain, with remaining parts taken from reference TRBV5-1 and TRBJ2-7, reads KAGVTQTPRYLIKTRGQQVTLSCSPISGHRSVSWYQQTPGQGLQFLFEYFSETQRNKGNFPGRFSGRQFSNSRSEMNVSTLELGDSALYLCASSSPSGRSLNYEQYFGPGTRLTVT.

This clonotype occurred a few times. V is TRBV4-2 and J is TRBJ2-1; 13 bases agree with TRBD2. The CDR3 contains 16 residues. With V trimmed by 0 bases and J by 6 bases, 2 bases remained unmatched. Per germline, CDR1 LGHNA and CDR2 YNFKEQ. CDR3 in DNA: TGTGCCAGCAGCCAAGAAGGACTAGCGGGAGCCAATGAGCAGTTCTTC. Translated, it gives CASSQEGLAGANEQFF.

The rearrangement links TRBV20-1 to TRBJ1-4, with 8 bases fitting TRBD1. Trimming cost V 1 base and J 5 bases; bases outside gene matches: 0. CDR3 size: 13 residues. Germline V CDR1 and CDR2: DFQATT, SNEGSKA (reference sequence). The CDR3 DNA follows: TGCAGTGCTAGAGGACAGGGGAATGAAAAACTGTTTTTT. It is translated as CSARGQGNEKLFF.

This clonotype was detected once. The genes are TRBV21-1 and TRBJ2-3; the table's D call of TRBD1 was not tested on the DNA. TRBV21-1 is described as a pseudogene. CDR3 size: 17 residues. CDR3 amino acids: CASRPITTGGVTDTQYF. DNA for the CDR3: TGTGCCAGCAGGCCTATTACGACAGGGGGCGTGACAGATACGCAGTATTTT.

This clonotype occurred many times. The chain recombines TRBV5-5 with TRBJ2-5, with 7 nucleotides matching TRBD1. The CDR3 covers 15 residues. V was pared by 2 bases and J by 1 base, with 5 bases of the junction left unmatched. The germline V gene has CDR1 SGHKS and CDR2 YYEKEE (reference sequence). CDR3: CASSFHRGSQETQYF. CDR3 nucleotides: TGTGCCAGCAGCTTCCACAGGGGTTCCCAAGAGACCCAGTACTTC.

The gene calls are TRBV11-2 and TRBJ1-2; weak D call: TRBD1 (5 bases). Germline V gene sequence: CDR1 SGHAT, CDR2 FQNNGV. Trimming cost V 4 bases and J 5 bases, with 11 bases left between them. The CDR3 spans 13 residues. CDR3 protein: CASSWGGEYGYTF. As DNA, the CDR3 is TGTGCCAGCAGCTGGGGGGGGGAGTATGGCTACACCTTC.

The chain has TRBV6-5 and TRBJ2-7, with TRBD1 matching 11 bases. CDR1 is MNHEY, CDR2 SVGAGI, per germline. Trimming removed 0 bases from V and 5 bases from J; junction bases left unmatched: 9. The CDR3 length is 17 residues. DNA for the CDR3: TGTGCCAGCAGTTACTCGTCCCCGGACAGGGGGCTTAACGAGCAGTACTTC. Protein product: CASSYSSPDRGLNEQYF.

This clonotype came up a few times. DNA for the CDR3: TGTGCCAGCAGCCTAGACCCGGGACAGGGAGGAGATGAGCAGTTCTTC. Translation: CASSLDPGQGGDEQFF. The chain joins TRBV7-9 to TRBJ2-1; 9 positions match TRBD1. The CDR3 length is 16 residues. The junction had 13 bases not matched to a gene; V was cut back by 5 bases and J by 8 bases. The germline CDR1 and CDR2 sequences are SEHNR and FQNEAQ (reference sequence).

The chain carries TRBV15 and TRBJ2-3; maybe TRBD2 (5 bases). The CDR3 is 14 amino acids. Germline V gene sequence: CDR1 LNHNV, CDR2 YYDKDF (reference sequence). Between the trimmed V and J ends, which lost 1 base and 5 bases, there was a span of 10 bases. As DNA, the CDR3 is TGTGCCACCAGCAGAGTCCCCGGGGAAGATACGCAGTATTTT. Protein product: CATSRVPGEDTQYF.

This clonotype was picked up a small number of times. The chain uses TRBV11-1 and TRBJ2-3, with 11 bases that match TRBD2. Germline V gene sequence: CDR1 SGHAT, CDR2 FQDESV (reference sequence). This CDR3 is built from 15 residues. V was clipped by 6 bases and J by 4 bases; unmatched bases: 6. CDR3 nucleotides: TGTGCCAGCAGTTCCGTAGCGGGAGGGCCAGATACGCAGTATTTT. Amino acids: CASSSVAGGPDTQYF.

The chain joins TRBV15 to TRBJ2-7; 10 bases are shared with TRBD1. The CDR3 spans 15 residues. The V gene's germline CDR1 is LNHNV and CDR2 YYDKDF (reference sequence). Losses at the gene ends were 3 bases for V and 6 bases for J; bases not matched to a gene: 8. CDR3 in DNA: TGTGCCACCAGCAGGACCGGGACAGGGGACGGCGAGCAGTACTTC. Amino acids: CATSRTGTGDGEQYF. Complete variable domain (other parts from reference TRBV15 and TRBJ2-7): DAMVIQNPRYQVTQFGKPVTLSCSQTLNHNVMYWYQQKSSQAPKLLFHYYDKDFNNEADTPDNFQSRRPNTSFCFLDIRSPGLGDTAMYLCATSRTGTGDGEQYFGPGTRLTVT.

The chain carries TRBV19 and TRBJ1-1; D call uncertain. CDR3 length: 11 amino acids. Deletions cut 5 bases from V and 7 bases from J, with 8 bases between. CDR1 LNHDA and CDR2 SQIVND come from the germline V gene (reference sequence). CDR3 nucleotides: TGTGCCAGTAGTGAGGCAGTTGAAGCTTTCTTT. As protein: CASSEAVEAFF. The full variable domain, completed using reference TRBV19 and TRBJ1-1, is DGGITQSPKYLFRKEGQNVTLSCEQNLNHDAMYWYRQDPGQGLRLIYYSQIVNDFQKGDIAEGYSVSREKKESFPLTVTSAQKNPTAFYLCASSEAVEAFFGQGTRLTVV.

This clonotype was found a few times. V usage is TRBV5-1 and J usage is TRBJ1-1; TRBD1 matches at 7 bases. CDR3 length: 14 residues. Germline-derived CDR1 and CDR2 are SGHRS and YFSETQ. V trimming: 6 bases; J trimming: 1 base; junction bases outside the gene matches: 6. The CDR3 reads CASTWDSSNTEAFF. CDR3 in DNA: TGCGCCAGCACTTGGGACAGTTCGAACACTGAAGCTTTCTTT. The variable domain in full, with the rest retrieved from reference TRBV5-1 and TRBJ1-1, is KAGVTQTPRYLIKTRGQQVTLSCSPISGHRSVSWYQQTPGQGLQFLFEYFSETQRNKGNFPGRFSGRQFSNSRSEMNVSTLELGDSALYLCASTWDSSNTEAFFGQGTRLTVV.

This clonotype was counted only a few times. This sequence joins TRBV12-3 or TRBV12-4 and TRBJ1-4; the D gene is possibly TRBD1 (5 bases). V was shortened by 4 bases and J by 7 bases, with 16 bases between the two germline ends. The CDR3 runs 15 residues. The CDR3 sequence: CASSSRVVSGEKLFF. CDR3 DNA sequence: TGTGCCAGCAGTTCCAGGGTAGTGAGTGGTGAAAAACTGTTTTTT.

This chain joins TRBV5-1 and TRBJ2-7; 7 bases match TRBD2. V lost 0 bases, J lost 0 bases, and 6 bases stayed unmatched. CDR1 SGHRS and CDR2 YFSETQ come from the germline V gene. The CDR3 runs to 16 residues. The CDR3, as DNA: TGCGCCAGCAGCTTGGCCTCGCGGGAGTTCTCCTACGAGCAGTACTTC. The encoded protein is CASSLASREFSYEQYF.

A few counts support this clonotype. The CDR3 protein is CASSQHSGAWTGELFF. In DNA, the CDR3 is TGTGCCAGCAGCCAGCATAGCGGAGCGTGGACCGGGGAGCTGTTTTTT. This chain links TRBV4-2 with TRBJ2-2, with a weak D call TRBD2 (6 bases). CDR1 and CDR2 (germline): LGHNA, YNFKEQ. The CDR3 contains 16 residues. Trimming took 3 bases from V and 5 from J, leaving 16 bases between them.